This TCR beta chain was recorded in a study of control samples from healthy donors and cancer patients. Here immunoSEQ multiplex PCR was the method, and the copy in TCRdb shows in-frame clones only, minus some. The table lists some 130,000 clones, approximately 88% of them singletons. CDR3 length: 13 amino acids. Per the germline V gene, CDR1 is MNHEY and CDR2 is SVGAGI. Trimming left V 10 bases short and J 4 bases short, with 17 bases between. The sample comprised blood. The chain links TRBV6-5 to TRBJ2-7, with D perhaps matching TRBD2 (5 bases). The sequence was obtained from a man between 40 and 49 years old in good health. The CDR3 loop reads CATLLDPNYEQYF. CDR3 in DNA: TGTGCCACCCTACTAGATCCCAATTACGAGCAGTACTTC.